This T cell receptor beta chain derives from a study of T cell responses to AZD1222 COVID-19 vaccine. Study-wide points: Distributed over spike, vaccine-associated CD4 TCRs predominated at 160-218 and 743-854. Repertoires were collected only later (after the peak T cell response had occurred). Only six people who got AZD1222 tested seropositive at baseline. Most donors were white British, females outnumbered males, and clonal diversity was possibly underestimated.

Comment on this clone: Its matching antigen is unknown.

Some clones are missing from TCRdb's copy, which holds only in-frame ones; the method was immunoSEQ multiplex PCR. Of under 150,000 clones in the sample, around 90% are singletons; the top ten hold approximately 1.6%. The CDR3 is made up of 15 amino acids. Per germline, CDR1 LNHDA and CDR2 SQIVND (reference sequence). Trimming shortened V by 5 bases and J by 3 bases, and 16 bases separated the two germline ends. The sample consisted of peripheral blood, taken 28 days after the second AZD1222 dose. The sequence was obtained from an adult who received the AZD1222 COVID-19 vaccine. The chain recombines TRBV19 with TRBJ1-1; D perhaps matches TRBD1 (6 bases). CDR3 loop: CASSPAGEVYTEAFF. CDR3 nucleotides: TGTGCCAGTAGTCCAGCAGGGGAGGTGTACACTGAAGCTTTCTTT.